One TCR beta chain is described in this entry. The data belong to a study of blood T cell repertoires in COVID-19. Overall study context: Samples of COVID-19 (acute and convalescent) were obtained from the United States, Italy and Spain. The analysed material was cDNA or gDNA that came from T cells, B-cell-depleted T cells, or PBMCs.

In the original processing: Using reference gene primer amplification, nucleated cell counts were estimated. The method was immunoSEQ multiplex PCR; TCRdb's version includes in-frame clones alone and lacks a portion of them. Clone size and the V and J calls come from that table; the DNA yielded D and trimming. The sample contains approximately 100,000 clones, 80% to 95% of which appear only once. Germline lookup yields CDR1 SQVTM and CDR2 ANQGSEA. The CDR3 sequence is 14 residues long. The trim removed 4 bases at V and 4 bases at J, leaving 7 bases unmatched. The source is a man in his sixties with acute or convalescent COVID-19. V is TRBV29-1 and J is TRBJ2-3; 8 positions match TRBD2. Sequencing used peripheral blood. The CDR3 DNA reads as TGCAGCGTTGGAGGAACTAGCGGCCCAGATACGCAGTATTTT. Protein product: CSVGGTSGPDTQYF.